These 14 T cell receptor beta chains share one sample of origin, sequenced in a study of cytomegalovirus exposure and HLA in healthy donors. Clones were sequenced by immunoSEQ multiplex PCR, and TCRdb holds only the in-frame ones, with some missing. Of 120,000 to 150,000 clones listed, approximately 90% were seen once; the top ten hold 0.6% to 0.8%. The sample was PBMCs. These receptors all stem from a man in his late teens or twenties in good health and CMV-seronegative.

The chain has TRBV13 and TRBJ1-1; 7 bases map to TRBD1. Trimming cost V 4 bases and J 7 bases; bases outside gene matches: 6. Germline V lookup: CDR1 PRHDT, CDR2 FYEKMQ (reference sequence). The CDR3 consists of 13 residues. CDR3 nucleotide sequence: TGTGCCAGCAGCTGGGGGACAGATATTGAAGCTTTCTTT. Its translation is CASSWGTDIEAFF.

The chain uses TRBV9 and TRBJ2-5; TRBD1 agrees at 8 bases. The CDR3 sequence is 14 residues long. CDR1 SGDLS and CDR2 YYNGEE come from the germline V gene. After removal of 5 bases from V and 3 bases from J, the junction contained 6 bases not matched to a gene. CDR3 loop: CASSRQTGEETQYF. DNA for the CDR3: TGTGCCAGCAGTCGACAGACAGGGGAAGAGACCCAGTACTTC.

CDR3: CASSFTGQETQYF. The CDR3 DNA reads as TGTGCCAGCAGCTTTACAGGGCAAGAGACCCAGTACTTC. This chain uses TRBV11-2 with TRBJ2-5, with D maybe TRBD1 (6 bases). Per germline, CDR1 SGHAT and CDR2 FQNNGV. V lost 3 bases to trimming and J lost 2 bases, with 7 bases between them. The CDR3 length is 13 residues.

The genes are TRBV18 and TRBJ2-3; 9 bases fit TRBD2. Germline V lookup: CDR1 KGHSH, CDR2 LQKENI. With V trimmed by 3 bases and J by 4 bases, 8 bases remained unmatched. The CDR3 has 16 amino acids. The CDR3 loop is CASSPVSGRVADTQYF. CDR3 nucleotides: TGTGCCAGCTCACCGGTTAGCGGGAGAGTCGCAGATACGCAGTATTTT.

The chain is built from TRBV30 and TRBJ2-2, with TRBD2 identical over 7 bases. Looked up from germline, CDR1 is GTSNPN and CDR2 is SVGIG (reference sequence). The CDR3 covers 13 residues. The ends lost 8 bases at V and 2 bases at J; junction bases unmatched: 5. CDR3 sequence: CAQTSRNTGELFF. CDR3 in DNA: TGTGCCCAGACTAGCCGAAACACCGGGGAGCTGTTTTTT.

J is TRBJ2-7 and V is TRBV28; D not certain. This CDR3 is 11 amino acids long. The V gene lost 3 bases and the J gene lost 3 bases, with 3 bases spanning the gap. Germline V gene data show CDR1 as MDHEN and CDR2 as SYDVKM. DNA for the CDR3: TGTGCCAGCAGTTTTAGCTACGAGCAGTACTTC. It is translated as CASSFSYEQYF.

This chain uses TRBV7-2 with TRBJ2-1, with D perhaps TRBD2 (6 bases). CDR3 size: 14 residues. The germline CDR1 and CDR2 sequences are SGHTA and FQGNSA. Trimming pared 2 bases from V and 8 bases from J, leaving 13 bases between. The CDR3 DNA reads TGTGCCAGCAGCTTAACACGGGAGAGGGATGAGCAGTTCTTC. Amino acid sequence: CASSLTRERDEQFF.

V is TRBV7-8 and J is TRBJ2-3, with TRBD1 matching 7 bases. Germline CDR1 reads SGHVS; CDR2 reads FQNEAQ. V was pared by 5 bases and J by 2 bases, with 4 bases of the junction left unmatched. CDR3 length: 14 residues. The CDR3 loop is CASSRDRPTDTQYF. As DNA, the CDR3 is TGTGCCAGCAGCAGGGACAGACCCACAGATACGCAGTATTTT.

The rearrangement links TRBV4-3 to TRBJ2-2, with TRBD2 identical over 10 bases. J gave up 4 bases and V 4 bases, and 6 bases lay outside the gene matches. Germline-derived CDR1 and CDR2 are LGHNA and YSLEER. The CDR3 sequence is 16 residues long. The CDR3 spells CASSRGLAEPTGELFF. The CDR3 DNA is TGCGCCAGCAGCCGAGGACTAGCGGAACCCACCGGGGAGCTGTTTTTT.

Only one count was recorded for this clone. The chain recombines TRBV13 with TRBJ1-6; D gene unclear. Germline assignment: CDR1 PRHDT and CDR2 FYEKMQ (reference sequence). Trimming removed 0 bases from V and 4 bases from J, with 10 bases in between. The CDR3 has 16 amino acids. CDR3 sequence reads: CASSLGGGVYNSPLHF. The CDR3 DNA sequence: TGTGCCAGCAGCTTAGGAGGCGGCGTTTATAATTCACCCCTCCACTTT.

This chain joins TRBV4-3 and TRBJ1-5, with D maybe TRBD1 (5 bases). Germline-derived CDR1 and CDR2 are LGHNA and YSLEER. The CDR3 covers 15 residues. The V end lost 0 bases, the J end lost 3 bases, and 9 bases lay between the germline ends. CDR3 DNA sequence: TGCGCCAGCAGCCAAGATCAGGGCTCCAATCAGCCCCAGCATTTT. This sequence encodes CASSQDQGSNQPQHF.

This chain joins TRBV7-9 and TRBJ2-1, with TRBD1 matching 9 bases. The CDR3 has 16 residues. The V gene's germline CDR1 is SEHNR and CDR2 FQNEAQ (reference sequence). V was clipped by 1 base and J by 7 bases; unmatched bases: 8. CDR3 sequence: CASSLGTGDLLNEQFF. DNA of the CDR3: TGTGCCAGCAGCTTAGGGACAGGGGACCTCCTAAATGAGCAGTTCTTC.

V and J are TRBV7-3 and TRBJ1-2; D remains unclear. Trimming left V 5 bases short and J 8 bases short, with 15 bases between. This CDR3 comprises 13 residues. Germline assignment: CDR1 SGHTA and CDR2 FQGTGA. CDR3 in DNA: TGTGCCAGCAGCGGACCGGGGAGGCTGGGCTACACCTTC. Its protein is CASSGPGRLGYTF.

V usage is TRBV19 and J usage is TRBJ2-3; TRBD1 or TRBD2 may be the D gene (12 bases each). Germline V gene sequence: CDR1 LNHDA, CDR2 SQIVND (reference sequence). This CDR3 spans 21 amino acids. V lost 6 bases, J lost 3 bases, and 34 bases lay in between. CDR3 in DNA: TGTGCCAGTAGGGGACAGGGGGCTCTAGCGGGAGGGCCCTCTCTAACAGATACGCAGTATTTT. Amino acid sequence: CASRGQGALAGGPSLTDTQYF.